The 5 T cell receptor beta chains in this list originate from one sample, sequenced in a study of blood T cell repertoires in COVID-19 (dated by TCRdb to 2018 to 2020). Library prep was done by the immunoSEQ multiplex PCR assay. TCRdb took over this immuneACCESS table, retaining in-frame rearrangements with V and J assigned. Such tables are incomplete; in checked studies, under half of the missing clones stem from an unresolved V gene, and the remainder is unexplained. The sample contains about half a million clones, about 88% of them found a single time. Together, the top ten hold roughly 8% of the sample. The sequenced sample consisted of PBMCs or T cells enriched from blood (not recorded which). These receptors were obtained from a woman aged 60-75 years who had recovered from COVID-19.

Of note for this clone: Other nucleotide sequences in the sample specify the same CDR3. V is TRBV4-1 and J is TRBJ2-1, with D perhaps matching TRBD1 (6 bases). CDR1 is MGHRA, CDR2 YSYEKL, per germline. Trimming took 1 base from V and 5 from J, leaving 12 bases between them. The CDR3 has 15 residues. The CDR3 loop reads CASSQVGAGDNEQFF. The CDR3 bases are TGCGCCAGCAGCCAAGTAGGTGCAGGGGACAATGAGCAGTTCTTC.

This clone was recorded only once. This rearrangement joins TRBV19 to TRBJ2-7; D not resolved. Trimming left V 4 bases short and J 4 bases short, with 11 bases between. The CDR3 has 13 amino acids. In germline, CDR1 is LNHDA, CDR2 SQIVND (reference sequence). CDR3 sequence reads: CASSNTVHYEQYF. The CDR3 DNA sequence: TGTGCCAGTAGTAATACAGTCCATTACGAGCAGTACTTC.

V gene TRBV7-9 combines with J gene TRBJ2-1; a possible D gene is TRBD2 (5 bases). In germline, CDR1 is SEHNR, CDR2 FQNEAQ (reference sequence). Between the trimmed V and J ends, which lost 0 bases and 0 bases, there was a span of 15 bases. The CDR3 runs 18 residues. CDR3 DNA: TGTGCCAGCAGCTTAGCCCAGACTACATTCGGCTCCTACAATGAGCAGTTCTTC. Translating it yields CASSLAQTTFGSYNEQFF.

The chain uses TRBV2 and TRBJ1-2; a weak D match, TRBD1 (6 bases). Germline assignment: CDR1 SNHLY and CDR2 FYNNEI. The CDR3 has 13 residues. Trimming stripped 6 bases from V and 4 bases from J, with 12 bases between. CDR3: CASRMDSFYGYTF. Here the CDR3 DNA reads TGTGCCAGCAGGATGGACAGCTTCTATGGCTACACCTTC.

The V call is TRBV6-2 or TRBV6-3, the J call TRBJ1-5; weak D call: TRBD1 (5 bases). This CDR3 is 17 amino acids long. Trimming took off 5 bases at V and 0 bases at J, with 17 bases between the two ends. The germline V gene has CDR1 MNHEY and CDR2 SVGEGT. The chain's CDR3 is CASSVPTGTHSNQPQHF. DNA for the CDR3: TGTGCCAGCAGTGTACCCACCGGGACTCATAGCAATCAGCCCCAGCATTTT.